Listed below are T cell receptor beta chains from one sample, sequenced in a study of vaccination and CD4 T cells after COVID-19. In TCRdb, the PCR reads were re-called with MiXCR into one record per CDR3 protein. There are 11,000 or so distinct CDR3 sequences in the sample; approximately 53% occur only once, and approximately 12% lies in the top ten. Their antigens are not known. What was sequenced was CD4+ T cells from blood, cultured in vitro. Receptor source: a human donor who had recovered from COVID-19. The CDR3 runs from the conserved cysteine through the conserved F or W. The D gene is left open where the match is weak. Part of the rows lack a size; the others show once, few, many or a class for expanded clones.

D: TRBD2
size: -
V: TRBV6-2/TRBV6-3
length: 14
J: TRBJ2-1
DNA: TGTGCCAGCAGTAGCGGGAGCTCCTACAATGAGCAGTTCTTC
CDR3: CASSSGSSYNEQFF

D: TRBD1
size: -
V: TRBV5-1
length: 14
J: TRBJ1-2
DNA: TGCGCCAGCAGCTTGGGGGACAGGACCTATGGCTACACCTTC
CDR3: CASSLGDRTYGYTF

D: TRBD2
size: once
V: TRBV7-3
length: 17
J: TRBJ2-3
DNA: TGTGCCAGCAGCTTAACGGGGACTAGCGGGAGCACAGATACGCAGTATTTT
CDR3: CASSLTGTSGSTDTQYF

D: -
size: -
V: TRBV7-2
length: 11
J: TRBJ2-2
DNA: TGTGCCAGCAGCCGCGGCTTAGAGCTGTTTTTT
CDR3: CASSRGLELFF

D: TRBD2
size: -
V: TRBV20-1
length: 13
J: TRBJ2-3
DNA: TGCAGTGCTTCAGCGGGGAGCACAGATACGCAGTATTTT
CDR3: CSASAGSTDTQYF

D: TRBD2
size: -
V: TRBV7-3
length: 20
J: TRBJ2-5
DNA: TGTGCCAGCAGCCCTAAAAGACCACTAGCTAGCGGGAGCCGCCAAGAGACCCAGTACTTC
CDR3: CASSPKRPLASGSRQETQYF

D: -
size: -
V: TRBV30
length: 15
J: TRBJ2-2
DNA: TGTGCCTGGAGATCCGGGGGCAGGGACACCGGGGAGCTGTTTTTT
CDR3: CAWRSGGRDTGELFF

D: -
size: -
V: TRBV20-1
length: 14
J: TRBJ2-5
DNA: TGCAGTGCTAGAGTGGGGCGGACCCAAGAGACCCAGTACTTC
CDR3: CSARVGRTQETQYF

D: -
size: -
V: TRBV7-2
length: 13
J: TRBJ1-1
DNA: TGTGCCAGCAGCTTATCTGGCAGCTTGAAAGCTTTCTTT
CDR3: CASSLSGSLKAFF

D: -
size: -
V: TRBV11-3
length: 14
J: TRBJ2-3
DNA: TGTGCCAGCAGCTTAGACACCAACACAGATACGCAGTATTTT
CDR3: CASSLDTNTDTQYF

D: TRBD1
size: few
V: TRBV28
length: 12
J: TRBJ1-6
DNA: TGTCTAGTCGGGACAGGGGGTTCACCCCTCCACTTT
CDR3: CLVGTGGSPLHF

D: -
size: -
V: TRBV6-1
length: 15
J: TRBJ2-7
DNA: TGTGCCAGCAGTGAAGCGGTTTGGAACTCCTACGAGCAGTACTTC
CDR3: CASSEAVWNSYEQYF

D: -
size: few
V: TRBV15
length: 15
J: TRBJ1-3
DNA: TGTGCCACCAGCAGAGCCCAAAACTCTGGAAACACCATATATTTT
CDR3: CATSRAQNSGNTIYF

D: TRBD2
size: once
V: TRBV20-1
length: 16
J: TRBJ2-7
DNA: TGCAGTGCTAGAGAGATCCGGCGGGGACTATTCTACGAGCAGTACTTC
CDR3: CSAREIRRGLFYEQYF

D: TRBD2
size: -
V: TRBV20-1
length: 16
J: TRBJ2-7
DNA: TGCAGTGCTAGACCCACTAGCGGAAACCCCTCCTACGAGCAGTACTTC
CDR3: CSARPTSGNPSYEQYF

D: TRBD1
size: -
V: TRBV2
length: 11
J: TRBJ2-7
DNA: TGTGCCAGCGGGACAGGCTACGAGCAGTACTTC
CDR3: CASGTGYEQYF